The source of this TCR beta chain is a study of cytomegalovirus exposure and HLA in healthy donors. Notes on the study in general: What TCR beta sequences reportedly achieved was accurate prediction of HLA-A and HLA-B alleles in most subjects. The only immune exposure information that was available was CMV serostatus.

From germline, CDR1 is MNHEY and CDR2 SMNVEV (reference sequence). Trimming took off 5 bases at V and 5 bases at J, with 7 bases between the two ends. CDR3 length equals 11 residues. Concerning this clone: The antigen is unknown.

PCR primers comprised 60 Vbeta and 13 Jbeta primers. Method: immunoSEQ multiplex PCR; TCRdb's copy keeps in-frame clones and lacks some. The repertoire holds about 110,000 clones, 70% to 80% seen once, with roughly 3% in the top ten. The gene calls are TRBV27 and TRBJ2-7; D unresolved. The receptor was isolated from a female donor in good health and CMV-seronegative. The material sequenced was PBMCs. The CDR3 bases are TGTGCCAGCAGTCTAGGCCACGAGCAGTACTTC. Amino acid sequence: CASSLGHEQYF.